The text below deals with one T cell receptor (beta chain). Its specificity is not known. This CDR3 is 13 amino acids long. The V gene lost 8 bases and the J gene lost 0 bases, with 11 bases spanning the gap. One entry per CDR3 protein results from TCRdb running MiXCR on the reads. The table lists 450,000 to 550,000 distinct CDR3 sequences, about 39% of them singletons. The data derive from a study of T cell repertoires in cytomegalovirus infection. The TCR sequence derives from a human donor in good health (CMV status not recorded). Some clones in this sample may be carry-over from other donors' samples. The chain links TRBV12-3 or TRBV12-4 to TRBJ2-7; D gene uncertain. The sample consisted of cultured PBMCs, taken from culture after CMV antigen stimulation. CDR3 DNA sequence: TGTGCCAGCGCCGTCGCTAGCTCCTACGAGCAGTACTTC. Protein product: CASAVASSYEQYF.